Sequencing of this T cell receptor beta chain was carried out in a study of blood T cells in healthy people across ages. The length of the CDR3 is 13 residues. V lost 0 bases to trimming and J lost 8 bases, with 10 bases between them. Germline V gene lookup returns CDR1 SGHRS and CDR2 YFSETQ. A second 7 to 11 cycle PCR used barcoded and J-beta primers. TCRdb redid the calling of the 5' RACE reads with MiXCR, one entry per CDR3 protein. The sample holds 1.4 million to 1.5 million distinct CDR3 sequences, 35% to 45% seen once. The sequenced material came from blood. This chain connects TRBV5-1 to TRBJ2-3; D not resolved. This receptor was obtained from a woman aged 18-29 years in good health. CDR3 sequence: CASSLEVAGTQYF. The CDR3 region has the DNA TGCGCCAGCAGCTTGGAAGTGGCAGGTACGCAGTATTTT.